The 13 T cell receptor beta chains below were found in one sample sequenced in a study of response to subunit inactivated influenza vaccine. TCRdb re-derived calls from the RT-PCR reads in MiXCR, one entry per CDR3 protein. The table includes some 500,000 distinct CDR3 sequences, 16% detected once. Sequences were derived from CD4+ T cells sorted from PBMCs, sampled around 25 months after vaccination. The receptors derive from a man between 50 and 75 years old who received an inactivated influenza vaccine.

This rearrangement joins TRBV29-1 to TRBJ2-7; 8 bases are shared with TRBD1. Germline V CDR1 and CDR2: SQVTM, ANQGSEA. The CDR3 totals 11 residues. V shed 8 bases and J 5 bases; nucleotides not matched to a gene: 5. The CDR3 is CSIGTGDEQYF. The DNA for the CDR3 is TGCAGCATCGGGACAGGCGACGAGCAGTACTTC.

A remark on this clonotype: A read error is possible here, since a much larger clone lies one base away. The chain combines TRBV7-8 with TRBJ1-1; tentative D call: TRBD1 (6 bases). Looked up from germline, CDR1 is SGHVS and CDR2 is FQNEAQ. Trimming pared 5 bases from V and 4 bases from J, leaving 17 bases between. The CDR3 length is 15 residues. In DNA form, the CDR3 reads TGTGCCAGCAGCACCCGGACAGAGGGAATCACTGAAGCTTTCTTT. This encodes CASSTRTEGITEAFF.

V usage is TRBV20-1 and J usage is TRBJ2-1, with TRBD2 matching over 11 bases. Trimming took 3 bases from V and 3 from J; bases not matched to a gene: 10. The CDR3 runs to 17 residues. Germline lookup yields CDR1 DFQATT and CDR2 SNEGSKA (reference sequence). CDR3 in amino acids: CSARVLASGRYYNEQFF. CDR3 nucleotide sequence: TGCAGTGCTAGGGTATTGGCTAGCGGGAGGTACTACAATGAGCAGTTCTTC.

The CDR3 DNA sequence: TGTGCCAGCACCCTTGCAGGGGGGAACGGCTACACCTTC. Translating gives CASTLAGGNGYTF. This sequence joins TRBV28 and TRBJ1-2; 7 bases fit TRBD1. The V segment lost 7 bases and the J segment 8 bases; nucleotides outside the gene matches: 10. This CDR3 comprises 13 residues. Germline lookup yields CDR1 MDHEN and CDR2 SYDVKM.

This clonotype was detected only a few times. V is TRBV29-1 and J is TRBJ2-5; D ambiguous. This CDR3 is built from 12 residues. Trimming removed 4 bases at V and 5 bases at J, with 11 bases between. CDR1 is SQVTM and CDR2 is ANQGSEA in the germline V gene. The CDR3 nucleotides are TGCAGCGTTGGGGTTGGTACGGAGACCCAGTACTTC. Its translation: CSVGVGTETQYF. Complete variable domain (other parts from reference TRBV29-1 and TRBJ2-5): SAVISQKPSRDICQRGTSLTIQCQVDSQVTMMFWYRQQPGQSLTLIATANQGSEATYESGFVIDKFPISRPNLTFSTLTVSNMSPEDSSIYLCSVGVGTETQYFGPGTRLLVL.

This clonotype has more than one count but fewer than ten. The genes are TRBV6-1 and TRBJ1-5; D remains unclear. Trimming took off 0 bases at V and 9 bases at J, with 9 bases between the two ends. From germline, CDR1 is MNHNS and CDR2 SASEGT. The CDR3 extends over 13 amino acids. The CDR3 region is CASSEAMGLPQHF. CDR3 bases: TGTGCCAGCAGTGAAGCGATGGGTCTGCCCCAGCATTTT.

The genes are TRBV29-1 and TRBJ2-5, with 8 bases that match TRBD1. V lost 4 bases and J lost 4; bases outside the gene matches: 5. The CDR3 consists of 13 residues. The germline CDR1 and CDR2 sequences are SQVTM and ANQGSEA. CDR3 protein: CSVARGRRETQYF. The CDR3 nucleotides are TGCAGCGTTGCCAGGGGGCGACGAGAGACCCAGTACTTC.

The rearrangement links TRBV6-5 to TRBJ2-6; D tentatively reads TRBD1 or TRBD2 (5 bases each). The V end was cut by 4 bases, the J end by 2 bases, with 12 bases between. This CDR3 has 16 residues. CDR1 MNHEY and CDR2 SVGAGI come from the germline V gene. The CDR3 loop reads CASSFARDAGANVLTF. The DNA for the CDR3 is TGTGCCAGCAGTTTCGCCAGGGACGCTGGGGCCAACGTCCTGACTTTC.

The V call is TRBV3-1, the J call TRBJ2-1; the match to TRBD2 covers 10 bases. Unmatched junction bases numbered 13, after V lost 7 bases and J lost 10 bases. The germline V gene has CDR1 LGHDT and CDR2 YNNKEL (reference sequence). This CDR3 region has 15 residues. The CDR3: CASTPGSSGSREQFF. The CDR3, as DNA: TGTGCCAGCACACCCGGTTCTAGCGGGAGCAGAGAGCAGTTCTTC.

This chain connects TRBV9 to TRBJ2-5; D is perhaps TRBD1 (5 bases). Trimming took 0 bases from V and 2 from J, leaving 8 bases between them. This CDR3 is 14 amino acids long. From germline, CDR1 is SGDLS and CDR2 YYNGEE. The CDR3 DNA sequence: TGTGCCAGCAGCGTAGGGACACAACAAGAGACCCAGTACTTC. This sequence encodes CASSVGTQQETQYF.

This chain's CDR3 is CASSLGERARLFF. CDR3 in DNA: TGTGCCAGCAGTTTAGGGGAAAGGGCGAGACTGTTTTTT. This chain uses TRBV12-3 or TRBV12-4 with TRBJ1-4; D is unclear. Trimming shortened V by 1 base and J by 13 bases, and 13 bases separated the two germline ends. This CDR3 is built from 13 residues.

Only a few counts were recorded for this clonotype. This chain uses TRBV5-1 with TRBJ2-4, with 7 bases that match TRBD2. V lost 7 bases to trimming and J lost 0 bases; unmatched junction nucleotides: 13. The CDR3 spans 17 residues. Germline assignment: CDR1 SGHRS and CDR2 YFSETQ. The CDR3 bases are TGCGCCAGCTCCCACGGCGGGGGAGTTCTAGCCAAAAACATTCAGTACTTC. Translated, it gives CASSHGGGVLAKNIQYF.

This clonotype was recorded a few times. V and J are TRBV9 and TRBJ2-1; D may be TRBD2 (5 bases). V was pared by 2 bases and J by 2 bases, with 11 bases between. The CDR3 totals 15 residues. From germline, CDR1 is SGDLS and CDR2 YYNGEE. The CDR3 bases are TGTGCCAGCAGCGTTTCGGGGTTGCCCTACAATGAGCAGTTCTTC. Residues: CASSVSGLPYNEQFF.